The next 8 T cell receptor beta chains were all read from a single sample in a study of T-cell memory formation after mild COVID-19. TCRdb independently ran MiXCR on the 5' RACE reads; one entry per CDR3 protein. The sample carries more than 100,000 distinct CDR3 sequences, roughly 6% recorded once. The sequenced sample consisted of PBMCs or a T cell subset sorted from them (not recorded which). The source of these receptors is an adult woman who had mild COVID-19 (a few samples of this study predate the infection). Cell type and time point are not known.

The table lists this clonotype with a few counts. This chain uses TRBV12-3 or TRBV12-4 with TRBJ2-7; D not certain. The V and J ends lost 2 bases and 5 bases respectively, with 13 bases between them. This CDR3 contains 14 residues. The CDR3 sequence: CASSLTEFRDEQYF. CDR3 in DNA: TGTGCCAGCAGTTTAACCGAGTTCCGGGACGAGCAGTACTTC.

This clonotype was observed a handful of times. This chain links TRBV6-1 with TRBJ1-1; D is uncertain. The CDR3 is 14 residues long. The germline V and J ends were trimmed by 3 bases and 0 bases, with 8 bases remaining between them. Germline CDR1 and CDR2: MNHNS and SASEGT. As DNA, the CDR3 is TGTGCCAGCAGTGACAGAAAGATGAACACTGAAGCTTTCTTT. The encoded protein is CASSDRKMNTEAFF.

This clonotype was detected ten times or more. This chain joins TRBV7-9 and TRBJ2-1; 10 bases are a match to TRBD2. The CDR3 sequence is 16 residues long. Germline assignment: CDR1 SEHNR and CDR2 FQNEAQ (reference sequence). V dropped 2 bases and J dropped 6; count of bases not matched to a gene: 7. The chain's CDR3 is CASSLPRSSGSNEQFF. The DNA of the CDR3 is TGTGCCAGCAGCTTACCTCGTTCTAGCGGGAGCAATGAGCAGTTCTTC.

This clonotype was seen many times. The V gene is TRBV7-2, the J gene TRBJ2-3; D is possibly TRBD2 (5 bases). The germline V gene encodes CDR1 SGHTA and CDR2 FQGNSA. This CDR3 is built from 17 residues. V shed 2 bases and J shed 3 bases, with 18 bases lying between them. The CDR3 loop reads CASSLNGASPGTDTQYF. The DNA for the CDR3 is TGTGCCAGCAGCTTAAATGGTGCTAGCCCTGGAACAGATACGCAGTATTTT.

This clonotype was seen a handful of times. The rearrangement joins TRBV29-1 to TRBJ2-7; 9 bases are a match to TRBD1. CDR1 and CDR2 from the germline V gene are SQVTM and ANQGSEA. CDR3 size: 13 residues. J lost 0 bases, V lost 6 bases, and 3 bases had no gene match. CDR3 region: CSVRQGGSYEQYF. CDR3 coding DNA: TGCAGCGTGCGACAGGGGGGCTCCTACGAGCAGTACTTC.

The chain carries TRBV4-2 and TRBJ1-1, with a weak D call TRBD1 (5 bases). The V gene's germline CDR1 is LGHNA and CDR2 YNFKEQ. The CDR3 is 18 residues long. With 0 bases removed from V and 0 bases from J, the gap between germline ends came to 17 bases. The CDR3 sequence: CASSQEVRGRNMNTEAFF. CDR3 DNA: TGTGCCAGCAGCCAAGAGGTAAGGGGAAGAAACATGAACACTGAAGCTTTCTTT.

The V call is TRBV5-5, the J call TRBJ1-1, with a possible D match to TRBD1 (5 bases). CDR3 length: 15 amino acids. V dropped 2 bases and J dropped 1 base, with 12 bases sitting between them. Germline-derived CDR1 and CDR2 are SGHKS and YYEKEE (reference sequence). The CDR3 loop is CASSFNPTGNTEAFF. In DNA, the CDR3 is TGTGCCAGCAGCTTCAATCCTACAGGGAACACTGAAGCTTTCTTT.

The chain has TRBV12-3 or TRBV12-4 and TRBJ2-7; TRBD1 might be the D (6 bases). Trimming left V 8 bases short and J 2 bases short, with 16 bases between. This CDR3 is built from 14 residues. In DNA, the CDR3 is TGTGCCAGCTCAATATCCGGGACACCCTACGAGCAGTACTTC. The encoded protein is CASSISGTPYEQYF.